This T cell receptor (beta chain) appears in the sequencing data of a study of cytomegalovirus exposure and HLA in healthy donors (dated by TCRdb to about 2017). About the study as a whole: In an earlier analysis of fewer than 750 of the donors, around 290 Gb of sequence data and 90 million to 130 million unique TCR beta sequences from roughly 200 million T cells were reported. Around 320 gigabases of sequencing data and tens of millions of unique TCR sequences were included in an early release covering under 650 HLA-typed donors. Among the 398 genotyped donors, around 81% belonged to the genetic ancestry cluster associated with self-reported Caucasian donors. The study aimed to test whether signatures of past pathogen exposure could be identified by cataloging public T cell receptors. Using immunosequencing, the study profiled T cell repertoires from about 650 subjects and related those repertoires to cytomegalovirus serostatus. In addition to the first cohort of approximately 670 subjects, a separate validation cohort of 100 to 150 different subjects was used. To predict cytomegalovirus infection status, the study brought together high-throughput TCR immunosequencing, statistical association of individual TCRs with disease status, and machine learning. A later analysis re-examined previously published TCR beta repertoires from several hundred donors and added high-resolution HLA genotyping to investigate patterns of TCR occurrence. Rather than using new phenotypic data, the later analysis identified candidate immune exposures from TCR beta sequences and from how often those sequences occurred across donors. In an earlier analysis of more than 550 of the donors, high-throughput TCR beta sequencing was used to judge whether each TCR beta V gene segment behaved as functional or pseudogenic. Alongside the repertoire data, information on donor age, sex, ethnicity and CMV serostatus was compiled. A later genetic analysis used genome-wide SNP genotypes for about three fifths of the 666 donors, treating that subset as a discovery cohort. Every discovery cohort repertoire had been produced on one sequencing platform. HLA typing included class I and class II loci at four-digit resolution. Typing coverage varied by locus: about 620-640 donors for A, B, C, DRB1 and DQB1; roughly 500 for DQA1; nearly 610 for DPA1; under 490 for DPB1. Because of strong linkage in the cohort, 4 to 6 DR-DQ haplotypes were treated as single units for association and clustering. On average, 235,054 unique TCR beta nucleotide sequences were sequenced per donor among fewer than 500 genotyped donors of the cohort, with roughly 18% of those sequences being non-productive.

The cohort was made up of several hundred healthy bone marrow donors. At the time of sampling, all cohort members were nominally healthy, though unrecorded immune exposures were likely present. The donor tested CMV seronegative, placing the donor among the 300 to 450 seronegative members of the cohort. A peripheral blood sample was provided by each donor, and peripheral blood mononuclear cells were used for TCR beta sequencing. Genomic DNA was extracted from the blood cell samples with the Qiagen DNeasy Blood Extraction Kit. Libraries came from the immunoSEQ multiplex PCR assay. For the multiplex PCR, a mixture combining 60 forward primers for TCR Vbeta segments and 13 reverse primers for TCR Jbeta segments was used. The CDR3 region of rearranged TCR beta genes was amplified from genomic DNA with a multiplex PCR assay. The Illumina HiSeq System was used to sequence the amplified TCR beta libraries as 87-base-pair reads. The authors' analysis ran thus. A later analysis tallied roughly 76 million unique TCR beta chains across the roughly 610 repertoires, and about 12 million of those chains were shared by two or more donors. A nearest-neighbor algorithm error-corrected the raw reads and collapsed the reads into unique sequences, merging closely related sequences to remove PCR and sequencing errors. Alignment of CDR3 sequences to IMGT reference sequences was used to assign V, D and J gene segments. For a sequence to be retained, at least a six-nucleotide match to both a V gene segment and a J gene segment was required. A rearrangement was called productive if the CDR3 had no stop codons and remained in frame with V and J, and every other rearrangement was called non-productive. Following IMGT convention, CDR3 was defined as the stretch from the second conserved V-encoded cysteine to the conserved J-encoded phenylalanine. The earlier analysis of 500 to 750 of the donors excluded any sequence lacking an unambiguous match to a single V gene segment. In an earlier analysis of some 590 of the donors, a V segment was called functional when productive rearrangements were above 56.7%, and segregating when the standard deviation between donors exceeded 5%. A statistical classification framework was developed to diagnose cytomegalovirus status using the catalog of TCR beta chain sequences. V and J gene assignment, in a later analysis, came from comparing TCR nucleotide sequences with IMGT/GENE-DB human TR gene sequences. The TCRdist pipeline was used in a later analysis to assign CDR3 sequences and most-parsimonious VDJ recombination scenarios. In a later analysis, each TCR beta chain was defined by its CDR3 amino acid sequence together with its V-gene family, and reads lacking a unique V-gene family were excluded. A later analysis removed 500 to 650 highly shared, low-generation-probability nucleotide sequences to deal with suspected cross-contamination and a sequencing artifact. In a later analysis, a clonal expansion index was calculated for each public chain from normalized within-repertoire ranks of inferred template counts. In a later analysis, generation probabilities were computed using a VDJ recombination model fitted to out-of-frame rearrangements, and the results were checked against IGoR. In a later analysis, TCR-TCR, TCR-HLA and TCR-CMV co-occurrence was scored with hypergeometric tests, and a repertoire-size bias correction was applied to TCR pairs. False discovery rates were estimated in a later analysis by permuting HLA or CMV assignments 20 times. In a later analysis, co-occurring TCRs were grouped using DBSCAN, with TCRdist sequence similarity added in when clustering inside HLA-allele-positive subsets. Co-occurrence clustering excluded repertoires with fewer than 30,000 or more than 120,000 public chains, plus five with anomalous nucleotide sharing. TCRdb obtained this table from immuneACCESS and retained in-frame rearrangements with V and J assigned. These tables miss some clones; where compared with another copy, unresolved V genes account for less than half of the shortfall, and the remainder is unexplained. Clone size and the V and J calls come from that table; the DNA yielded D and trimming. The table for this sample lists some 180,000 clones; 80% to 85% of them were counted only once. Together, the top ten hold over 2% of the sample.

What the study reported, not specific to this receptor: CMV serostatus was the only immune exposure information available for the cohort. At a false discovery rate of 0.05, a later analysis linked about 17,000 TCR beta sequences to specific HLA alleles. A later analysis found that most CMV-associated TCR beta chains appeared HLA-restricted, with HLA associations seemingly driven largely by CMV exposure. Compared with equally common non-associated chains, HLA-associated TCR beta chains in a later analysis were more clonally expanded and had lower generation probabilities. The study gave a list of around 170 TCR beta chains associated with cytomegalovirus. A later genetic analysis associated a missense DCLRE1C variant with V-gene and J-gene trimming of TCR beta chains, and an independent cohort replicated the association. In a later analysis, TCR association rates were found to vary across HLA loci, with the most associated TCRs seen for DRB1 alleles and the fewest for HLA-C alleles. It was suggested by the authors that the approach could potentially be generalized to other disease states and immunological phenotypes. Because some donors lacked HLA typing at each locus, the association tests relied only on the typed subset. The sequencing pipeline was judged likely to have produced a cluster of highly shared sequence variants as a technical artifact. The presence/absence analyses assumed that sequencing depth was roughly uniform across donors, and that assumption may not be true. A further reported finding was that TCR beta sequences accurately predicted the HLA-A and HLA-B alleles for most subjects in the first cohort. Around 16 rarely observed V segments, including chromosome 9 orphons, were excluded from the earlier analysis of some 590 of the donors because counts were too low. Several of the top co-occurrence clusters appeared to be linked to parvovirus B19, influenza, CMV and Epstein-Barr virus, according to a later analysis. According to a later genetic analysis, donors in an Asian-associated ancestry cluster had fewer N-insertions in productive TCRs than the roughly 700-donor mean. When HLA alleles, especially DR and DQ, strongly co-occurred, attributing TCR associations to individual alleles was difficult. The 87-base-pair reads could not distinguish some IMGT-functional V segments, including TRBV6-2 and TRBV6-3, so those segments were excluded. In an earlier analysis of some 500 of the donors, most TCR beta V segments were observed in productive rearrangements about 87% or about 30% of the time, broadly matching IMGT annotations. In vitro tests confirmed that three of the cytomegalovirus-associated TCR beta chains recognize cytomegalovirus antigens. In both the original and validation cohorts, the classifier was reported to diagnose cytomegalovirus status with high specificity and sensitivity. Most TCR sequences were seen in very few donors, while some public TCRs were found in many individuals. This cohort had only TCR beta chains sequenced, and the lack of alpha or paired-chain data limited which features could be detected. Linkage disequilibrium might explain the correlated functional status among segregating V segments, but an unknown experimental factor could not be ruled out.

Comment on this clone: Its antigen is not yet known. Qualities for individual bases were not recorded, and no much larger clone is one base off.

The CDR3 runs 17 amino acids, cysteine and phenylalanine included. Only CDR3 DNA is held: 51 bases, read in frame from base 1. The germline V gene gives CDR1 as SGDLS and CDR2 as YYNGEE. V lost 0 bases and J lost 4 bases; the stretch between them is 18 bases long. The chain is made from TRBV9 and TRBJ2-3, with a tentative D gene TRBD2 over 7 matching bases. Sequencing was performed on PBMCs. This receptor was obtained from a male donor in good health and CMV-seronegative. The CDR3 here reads CASSVAGGQIIADTQYF. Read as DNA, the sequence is TGTGCCAGCAGCGTAGCCGGGGGGCAGATAATTGCAGATACGCAGTATTTT. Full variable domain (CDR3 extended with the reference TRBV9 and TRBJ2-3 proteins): DSGVTQTPKHLITATGQRVTLRCSPRSGDLSVYWYQQSLDQGLQFLIQYYNGEERAKGNILERFSAQQFPDLHSELNLSSLELGDSALYFCASSVAGGQIIADTQYFGPGTRLTVL.